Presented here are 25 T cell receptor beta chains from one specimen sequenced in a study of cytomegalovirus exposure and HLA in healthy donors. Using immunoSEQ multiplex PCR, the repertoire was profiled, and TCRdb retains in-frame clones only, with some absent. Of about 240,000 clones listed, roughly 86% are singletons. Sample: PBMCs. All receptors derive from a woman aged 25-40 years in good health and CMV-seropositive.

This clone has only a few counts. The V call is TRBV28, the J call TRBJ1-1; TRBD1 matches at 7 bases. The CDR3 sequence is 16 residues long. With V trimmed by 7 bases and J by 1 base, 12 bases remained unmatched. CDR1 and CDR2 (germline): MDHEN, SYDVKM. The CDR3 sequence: CASTPVRGAENTEAFF. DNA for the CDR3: TGTGCCAGCACCCCAGTCAGGGGGGCAGAGAACACTGAAGCTTTCTTT.

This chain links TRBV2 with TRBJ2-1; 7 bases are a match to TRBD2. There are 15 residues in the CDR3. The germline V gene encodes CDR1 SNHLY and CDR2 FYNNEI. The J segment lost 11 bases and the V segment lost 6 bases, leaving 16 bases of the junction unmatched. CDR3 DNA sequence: TGTGCCAGCAGCGTCCCGGGACTAAGTACAATGAAGCAGTTCTTC. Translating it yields CASSVPGLSTMKQFF.

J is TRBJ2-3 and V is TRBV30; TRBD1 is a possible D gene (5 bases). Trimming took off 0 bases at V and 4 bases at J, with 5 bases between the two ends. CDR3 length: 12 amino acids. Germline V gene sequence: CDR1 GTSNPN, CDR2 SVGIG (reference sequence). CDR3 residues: CAWSVGADTQYF. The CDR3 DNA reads TGTGCCTGGAGTGTAGGGGCAGATACGCAGTATTTT.

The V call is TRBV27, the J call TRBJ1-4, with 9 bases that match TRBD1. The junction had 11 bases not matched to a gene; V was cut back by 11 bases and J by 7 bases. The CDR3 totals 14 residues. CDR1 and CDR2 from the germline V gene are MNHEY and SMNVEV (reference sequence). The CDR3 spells CASARDRVGEKLFF. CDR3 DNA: TGTGCCTCCGCACGGGACAGGGTTGGTGAAAAACTGTTTTTT.

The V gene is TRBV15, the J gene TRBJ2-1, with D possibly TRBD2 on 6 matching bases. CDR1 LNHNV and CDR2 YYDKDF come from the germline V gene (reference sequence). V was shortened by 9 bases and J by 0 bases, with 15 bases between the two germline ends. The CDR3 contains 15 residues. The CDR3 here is CATRSGFDSYNEQFF. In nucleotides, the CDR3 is TGTGCCACACGGAGCGGGTTCGACTCCTACAATGAGCAGTTCTTC.

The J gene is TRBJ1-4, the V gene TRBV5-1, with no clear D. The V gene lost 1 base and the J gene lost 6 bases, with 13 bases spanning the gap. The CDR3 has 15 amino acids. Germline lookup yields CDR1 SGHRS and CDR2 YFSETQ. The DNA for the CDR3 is TGCGCCAGCAGCTTGTCATCCGGGAATTATGAAAAACTGTTTTTT. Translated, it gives CASSLSSGNYEKLFF.

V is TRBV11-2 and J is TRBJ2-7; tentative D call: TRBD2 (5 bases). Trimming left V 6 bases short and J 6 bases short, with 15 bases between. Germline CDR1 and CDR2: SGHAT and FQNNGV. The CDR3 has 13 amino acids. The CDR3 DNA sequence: TGTGCCAGCAGTTCGGTACTAGAATCCGAGCAGTACTTC. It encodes CASSSVLESEQYF.

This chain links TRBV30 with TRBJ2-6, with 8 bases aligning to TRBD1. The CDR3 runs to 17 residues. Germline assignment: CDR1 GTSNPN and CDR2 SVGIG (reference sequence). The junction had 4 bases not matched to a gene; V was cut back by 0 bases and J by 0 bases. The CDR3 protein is CAWSVGTGRSGANVLTF. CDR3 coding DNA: TGTGCCTGGAGTGTAGGGACAGGTCGCTCTGGGGCCAACGTCCTGACTTTC.

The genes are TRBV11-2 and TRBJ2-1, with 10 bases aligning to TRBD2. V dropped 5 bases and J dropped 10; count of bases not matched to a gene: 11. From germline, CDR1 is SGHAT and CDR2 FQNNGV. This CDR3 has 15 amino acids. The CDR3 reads CASSRTSGTRDEQFF. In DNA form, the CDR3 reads TGTGCCAGCAGCAGAACTAGCGGGACTCGGGACGAGCAGTTCTTC.

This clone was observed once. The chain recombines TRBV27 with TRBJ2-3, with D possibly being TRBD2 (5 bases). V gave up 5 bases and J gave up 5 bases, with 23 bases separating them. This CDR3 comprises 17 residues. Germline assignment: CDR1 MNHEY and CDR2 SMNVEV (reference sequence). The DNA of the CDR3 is TGTGCCAGCAGTCCATCCACGGGCGAGGGAGCGGTAGATACGCAGTATTTT. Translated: CASSPSTGEGAVDTQYF.

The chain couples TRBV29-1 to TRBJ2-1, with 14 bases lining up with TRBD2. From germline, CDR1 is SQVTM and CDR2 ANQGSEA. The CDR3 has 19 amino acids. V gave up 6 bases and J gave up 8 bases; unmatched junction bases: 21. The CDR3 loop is CSVDAGGLAGVGTGDEQFF. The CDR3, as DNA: TGCAGCGTGGACGCAGGGGGACTAGCGGGAGTGGGGACAGGGGATGAGCAGTTCTTC.

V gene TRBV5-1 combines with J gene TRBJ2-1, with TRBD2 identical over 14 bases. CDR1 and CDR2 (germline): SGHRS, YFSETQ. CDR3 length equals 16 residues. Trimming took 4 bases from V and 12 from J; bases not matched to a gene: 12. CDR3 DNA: TGCGCCAGCAGCCGAAATACGGGACTAGCGGGAGAGGGGCAGTTCTTC. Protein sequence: CASSRNTGLAGEGQFF.

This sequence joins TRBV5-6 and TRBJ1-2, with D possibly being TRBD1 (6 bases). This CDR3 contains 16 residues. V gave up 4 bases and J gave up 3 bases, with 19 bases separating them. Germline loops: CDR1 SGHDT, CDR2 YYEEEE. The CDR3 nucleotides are TGTGCCAGCAGCCTGGGGGCGGAGGGCGATCACTATGGCTACACCTTC. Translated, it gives CASSLGAEGDHYGYTF.

DNA of the CDR3: TGTGCCAGCAGTCTACCCCGGGACAGCTCCTACGAGCAGTACTTC. Residues: CASSLPRDSSYEQYF. V and J are TRBV2 and TRBJ2-7; 7 nucleotides align to TRBD1. The CDR3 has 15 residues. After removal of 5 bases from V and 0 bases from J, the junction contained 7 bases not matched to a gene. The germline V gene has CDR1 SNHLY and CDR2 FYNNEI.

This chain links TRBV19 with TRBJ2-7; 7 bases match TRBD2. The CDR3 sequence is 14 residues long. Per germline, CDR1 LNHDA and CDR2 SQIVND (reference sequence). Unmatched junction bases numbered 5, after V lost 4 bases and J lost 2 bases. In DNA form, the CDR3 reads TGTGCCAGTAGTAGCACCCGGGGGGCCTACGAGCAGTACTTC. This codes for CASSSTRGAYEQYF.

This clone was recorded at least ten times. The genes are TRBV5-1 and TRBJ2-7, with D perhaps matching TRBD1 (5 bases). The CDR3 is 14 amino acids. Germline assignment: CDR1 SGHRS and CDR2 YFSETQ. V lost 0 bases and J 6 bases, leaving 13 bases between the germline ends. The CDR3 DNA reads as TGCGCCAGCAGCTTGGTGGGGCGCGAAACCGAGCAGTACTTC. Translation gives CASSLVGRETEQYF.

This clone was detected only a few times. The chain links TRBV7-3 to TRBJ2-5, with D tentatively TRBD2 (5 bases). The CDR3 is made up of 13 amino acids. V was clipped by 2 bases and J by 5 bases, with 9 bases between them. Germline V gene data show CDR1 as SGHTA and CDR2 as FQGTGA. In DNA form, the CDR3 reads TGTGCCAGCAGCTTAGGTGGGAGTGAGACCCAGTACTTC. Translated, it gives CASSLGGSETQYF.

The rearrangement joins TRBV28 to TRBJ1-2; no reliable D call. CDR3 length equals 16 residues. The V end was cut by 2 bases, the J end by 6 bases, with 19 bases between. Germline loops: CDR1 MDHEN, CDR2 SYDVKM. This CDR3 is CASSLLSEGRMDGYTF. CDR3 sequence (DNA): TGTGCCAGCAGTTTACTAAGTGAGGGCCGGATGGATGGCTACACCTTC.

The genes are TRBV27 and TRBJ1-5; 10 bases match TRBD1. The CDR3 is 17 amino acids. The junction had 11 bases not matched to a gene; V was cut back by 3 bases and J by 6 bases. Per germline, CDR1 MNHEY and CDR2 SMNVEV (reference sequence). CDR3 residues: CASSFRTGQGVTQPQHF. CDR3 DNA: TGTGCCAGCAGTTTCCGGACCGGACAGGGGGTTACTCAGCCCCAGCATTTT.

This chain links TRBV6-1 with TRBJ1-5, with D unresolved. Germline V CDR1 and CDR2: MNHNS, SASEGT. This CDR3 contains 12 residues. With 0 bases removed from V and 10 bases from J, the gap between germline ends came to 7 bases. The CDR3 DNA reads TGTGCCAGCAGTGAAGCGCTCACACCCCAGCATTTT. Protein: CASSEALTPQHF.

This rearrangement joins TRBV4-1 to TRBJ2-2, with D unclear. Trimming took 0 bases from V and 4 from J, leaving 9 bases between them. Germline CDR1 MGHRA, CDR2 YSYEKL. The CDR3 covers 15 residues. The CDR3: CASSQDRPGTGELFF. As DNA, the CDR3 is TGCGCCAGCAGCCAAGATCGGCCGGGCACCGGGGAGCTGTTTTTT.

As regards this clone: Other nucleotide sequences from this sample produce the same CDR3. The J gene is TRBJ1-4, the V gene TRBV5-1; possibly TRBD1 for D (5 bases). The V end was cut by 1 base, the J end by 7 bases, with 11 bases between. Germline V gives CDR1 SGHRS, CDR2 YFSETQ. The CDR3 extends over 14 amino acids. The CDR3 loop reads CASSLSQGGEKLFF. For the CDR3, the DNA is TGCGCCAGCAGCTTGAGCCAGGGCGGTGAAAAACTGTTTTTT.

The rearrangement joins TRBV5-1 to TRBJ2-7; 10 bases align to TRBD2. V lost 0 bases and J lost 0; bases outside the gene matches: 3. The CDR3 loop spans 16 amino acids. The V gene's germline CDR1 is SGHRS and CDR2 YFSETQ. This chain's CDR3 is CASSLVPSGSSYEQYF. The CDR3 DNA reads TGCGCCAGCAGCTTGGTTCCTAGCGGGAGCTCCTACGAGCAGTACTTC.

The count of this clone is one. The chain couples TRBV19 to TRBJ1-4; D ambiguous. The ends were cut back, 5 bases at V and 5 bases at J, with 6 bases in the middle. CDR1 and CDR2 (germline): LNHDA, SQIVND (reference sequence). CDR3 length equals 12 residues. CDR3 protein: CASSWANEKLFF. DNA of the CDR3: TGTGCCAGTAGTTGGGCGAATGAAAAACTGTTTTTT.

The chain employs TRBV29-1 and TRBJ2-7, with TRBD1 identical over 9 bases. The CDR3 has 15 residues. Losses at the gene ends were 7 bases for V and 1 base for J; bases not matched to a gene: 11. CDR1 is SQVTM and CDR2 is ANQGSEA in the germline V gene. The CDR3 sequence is CSAAIGQGISYEQYF. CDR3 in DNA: TGCAGCGCCGCTATAGGACAGGGGATTTCCTACGAGCAGTACTTC.